This T cell receptor (beta chain) emerged from a study of T cell responses to AZD1222 COVID-19 vaccine. Study-wide findings and caveats: Spike-specific TCR breadth and depth grew following two AZD1222 doses. Donors were mostly white British, more females; clonal diversity possibly underestimated. Unmutated variant regions reportedly attract nearly half of all spike-specific TCRs. Every sample of the repertoires postdated the peak T cell response.

Sequencing used immunoSEQ multiplex PCR; TCRdb keeps in-frame clones, though not all of them. This sample yields 54,000 or so clones, of which around 92% are seen a single time; roughly 2% belongs to the top ten. The CDR3 covers 15 residues. Trimming took 3 bases from V and 7 from J; bases not matched to a gene: 1. Germline CDR1 and CDR2: SGHVS and FQNEAQ. Only one count was recorded for this clone. The antigen is unknown. The sequence derives from an adult in good health. The chain employs TRBV7-8 and TRBJ2-1; 15 nucleotides line up with TRBD2. The source was peripheral blood, collected on day 0 of AZD1222 vaccination. The CDR3 sequence is CASSFGLAGGNEQFF. The CDR3 coding sequence is TGTGCCAGCAGCTTCGGACTAGCGGGGGGGAATGAGCAGTTCTTC. Full variable domain (outside the CDR3, taken from reference TRBV7-8 and TRBJ2-1): GAGVSQSPRYKVAKRGQDVALRCDPISGHVSLFWYQQALGQGPEFLTYFQNEAQLDKSGLPSDRFFAERPEGSVSTLKIQRTQQEDSAVYLCASSFGLAGGNEQFFGPGTRLTVL.